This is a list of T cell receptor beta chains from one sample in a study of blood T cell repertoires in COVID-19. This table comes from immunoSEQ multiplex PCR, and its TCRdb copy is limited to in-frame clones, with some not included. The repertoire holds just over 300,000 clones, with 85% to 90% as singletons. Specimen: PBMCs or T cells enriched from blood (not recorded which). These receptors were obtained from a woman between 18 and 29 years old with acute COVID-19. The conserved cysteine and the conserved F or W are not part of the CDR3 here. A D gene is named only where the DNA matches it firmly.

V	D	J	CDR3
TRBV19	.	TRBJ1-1	ASSIGNPTSGNTEAF
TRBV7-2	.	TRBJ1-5	ASSFSMRQPQH
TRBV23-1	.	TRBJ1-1	ASSQSHLPDNWTEAF
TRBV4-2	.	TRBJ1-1	ASSQDTMNTEAF
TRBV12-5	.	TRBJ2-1	ASGLVLGGAAPNEQF
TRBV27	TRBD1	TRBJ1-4	ASSWDRGLEKLF
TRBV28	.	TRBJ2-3	ASSLTGANPDTQY
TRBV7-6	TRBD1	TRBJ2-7	ASSLDGGQGLHEQY
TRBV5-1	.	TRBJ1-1	ASSLGTLENTEAF
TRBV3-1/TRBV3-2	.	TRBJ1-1	ASSLMNTEAF
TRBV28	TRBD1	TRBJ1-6	ATGQGVDNSPLH
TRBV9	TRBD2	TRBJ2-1	ASSPGLEFNEQF
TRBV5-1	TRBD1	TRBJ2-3	ASSPLSARGPADTQY
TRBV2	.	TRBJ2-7	ASTGEYEQY
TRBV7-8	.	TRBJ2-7	ASSRLYEQY
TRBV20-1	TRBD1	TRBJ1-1	SATGQDEAF
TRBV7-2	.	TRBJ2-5	ASSLQPGQETQY
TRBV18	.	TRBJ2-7	ASSPQAGSPIVEQY